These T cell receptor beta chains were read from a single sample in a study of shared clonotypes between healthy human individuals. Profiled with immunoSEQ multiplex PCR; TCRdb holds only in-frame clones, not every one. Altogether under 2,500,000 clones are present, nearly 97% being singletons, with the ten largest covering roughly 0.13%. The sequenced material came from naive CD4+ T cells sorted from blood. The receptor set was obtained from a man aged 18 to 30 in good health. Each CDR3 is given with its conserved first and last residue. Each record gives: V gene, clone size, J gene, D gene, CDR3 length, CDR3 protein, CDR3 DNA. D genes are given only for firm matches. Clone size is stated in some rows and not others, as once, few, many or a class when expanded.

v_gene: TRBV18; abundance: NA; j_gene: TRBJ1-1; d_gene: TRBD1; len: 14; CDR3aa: CASSPATGGTEAFF; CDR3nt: TGTGCCAGCTCACCCGCGACAGGGGGGACTGAAGCTTTCTTT
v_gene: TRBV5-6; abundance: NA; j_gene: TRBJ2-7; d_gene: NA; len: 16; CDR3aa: CASSPSAGRDSYEQYF; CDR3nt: TGTGCCAGCAGCCCCTCGGCTGGCAGGGACTCCTACGAGCAGTACTTC
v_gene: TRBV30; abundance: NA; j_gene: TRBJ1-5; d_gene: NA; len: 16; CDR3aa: CAWSPGHRRGNQPQHF; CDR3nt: TGTGCCTGGAGCCCGGGACACCGGAGGGGGAATCAGCCCCAGCATTTT
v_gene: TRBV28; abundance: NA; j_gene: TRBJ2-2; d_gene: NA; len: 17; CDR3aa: CASSLWRRGANTGELFF; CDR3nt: TGTGCCAGCAGTTTATGGCGTCGTGGCGCGAACACCGGGGAGCTGTTTTTT
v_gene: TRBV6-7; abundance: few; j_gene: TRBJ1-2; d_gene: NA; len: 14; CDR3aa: CASANGGLDYGYTF; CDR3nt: TGTGCCAGCGCCAATGGGGGCCTGGACTATGGCTACACCTTC
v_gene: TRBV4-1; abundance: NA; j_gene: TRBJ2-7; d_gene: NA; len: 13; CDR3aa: CASSQDLAREQYF; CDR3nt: TGCGCCAGCAGCCAAGATCTAGCGAGGGAACAGTACTTC
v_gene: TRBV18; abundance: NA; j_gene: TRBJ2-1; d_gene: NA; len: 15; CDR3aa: CASSPPSTRYNEQFF; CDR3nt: TGTGCCAGCTCACCACCGTCGACTAGGTACAATGAGCAGTTCTTC
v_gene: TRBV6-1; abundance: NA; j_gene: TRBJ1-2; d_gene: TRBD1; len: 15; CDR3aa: CASSGSPQGQYGYTF; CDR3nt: TGTGCCAGCAGTGGGAGCCCCCAGGGACAGTATGGCTACACCTTC
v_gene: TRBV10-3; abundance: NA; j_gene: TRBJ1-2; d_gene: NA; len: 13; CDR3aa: CAISESGVYGYTF; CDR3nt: TGTGCCATCAGTGAGTCTGGCGTCTATGGCTACACCTTC
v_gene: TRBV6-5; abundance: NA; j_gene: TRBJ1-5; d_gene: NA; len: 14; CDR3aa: CASSSSGGVQPQHF; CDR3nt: TGTGCCAGCAGTTCGTCGGGGGGAGTTCAGCCCCAGCATTTT
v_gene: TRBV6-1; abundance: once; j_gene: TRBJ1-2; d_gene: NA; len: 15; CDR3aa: CASSEVGRLNYGYTF; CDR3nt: TGTGCCAGCAGTGAAGTTGGCAGACTTAACTATGGCTACACCTTC